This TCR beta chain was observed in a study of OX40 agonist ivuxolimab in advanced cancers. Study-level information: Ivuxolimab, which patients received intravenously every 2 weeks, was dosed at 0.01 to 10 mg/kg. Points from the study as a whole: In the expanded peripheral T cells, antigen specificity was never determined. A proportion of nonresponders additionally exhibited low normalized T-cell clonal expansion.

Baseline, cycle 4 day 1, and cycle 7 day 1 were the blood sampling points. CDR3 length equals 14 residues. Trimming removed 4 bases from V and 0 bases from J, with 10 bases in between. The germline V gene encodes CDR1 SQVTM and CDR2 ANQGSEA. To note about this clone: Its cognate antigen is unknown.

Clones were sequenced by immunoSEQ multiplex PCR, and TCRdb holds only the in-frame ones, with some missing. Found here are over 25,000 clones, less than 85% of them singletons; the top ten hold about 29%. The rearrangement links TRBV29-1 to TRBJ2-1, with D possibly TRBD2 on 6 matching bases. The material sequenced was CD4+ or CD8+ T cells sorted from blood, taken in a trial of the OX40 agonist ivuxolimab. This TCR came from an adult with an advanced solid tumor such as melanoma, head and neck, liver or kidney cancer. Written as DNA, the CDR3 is TGCAGCGTTGTAGCGGTTACCTCCTACAATGAGCAGTTCTTC. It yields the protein CSVVAVTSYNEQFF.